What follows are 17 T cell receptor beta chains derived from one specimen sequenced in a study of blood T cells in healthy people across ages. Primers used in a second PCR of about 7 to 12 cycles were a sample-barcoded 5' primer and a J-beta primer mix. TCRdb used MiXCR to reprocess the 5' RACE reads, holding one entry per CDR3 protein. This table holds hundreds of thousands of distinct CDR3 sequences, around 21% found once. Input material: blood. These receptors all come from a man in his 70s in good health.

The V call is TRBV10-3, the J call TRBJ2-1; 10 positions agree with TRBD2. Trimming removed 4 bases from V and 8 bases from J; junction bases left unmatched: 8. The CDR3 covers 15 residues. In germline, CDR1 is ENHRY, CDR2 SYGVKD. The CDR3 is CAISVLAGVGDEQFF. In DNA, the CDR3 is TGTGCCATCAGTGTCCTAGCGGGAGTTGGGGATGAGCAGTTCTTC.

The CDR3 spells CASSLTGSIYNEQFF. The CDR3 DNA sequence: TGTGCCAGCAGCTTGACAGGGTCGATTTACAATGAGCAGTTCTTC. This chain connects TRBV28 to TRBJ2-1; 7 nucleotides align to TRBD1. CDR3 length: 15 residues. The germline CDR1 and CDR2 sequences are MDHEN and SYDVKM. With V trimmed by 6 bases and J by 4 bases, 9 bases remained unmatched. The full variable domain, completed using reference TRBV28 and TRBJ2-1, is DVKVTQSSRYLVKRTGEKVFLECVQDMDHENMFWYRQDPGLGLRLIYFSYDVKMKEKGDIPEGYSVSREKKERFSLILESASTNQTSMYLCASSLTGSIYNEQFFGPGTRLTVL.

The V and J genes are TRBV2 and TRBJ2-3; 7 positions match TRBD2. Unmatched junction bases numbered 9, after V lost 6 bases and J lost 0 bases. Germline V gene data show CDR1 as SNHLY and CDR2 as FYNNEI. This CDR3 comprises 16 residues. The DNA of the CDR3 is TGTGCCAGCAGCAGAGAACTAGCGACTAGCACAGATACGCAGTATTTT. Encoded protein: CASSRELATSTDTQYF.

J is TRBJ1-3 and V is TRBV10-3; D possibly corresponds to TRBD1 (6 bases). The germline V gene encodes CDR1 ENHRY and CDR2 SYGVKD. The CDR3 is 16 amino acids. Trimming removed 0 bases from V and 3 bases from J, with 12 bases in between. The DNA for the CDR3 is TGTGCCATCAGTGAGTCGGGCAGGGGAGGTGGAAACACCATATATTTT. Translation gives CAISESGRGGGNTIYF.

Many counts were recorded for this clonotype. CDR3 in amino acids: CASTRGAAYGYTF. For the CDR3, the DNA is TGTGCCAGCACGAGGGGGGCCGCCTATGGCTACACCTTC. This chain joins TRBV6-2 or TRBV6-3 and TRBJ1-2; a weak D match, TRBD1 (6 bases). Germline V gene sequence: CDR1 MNHEY, CDR2 SVGEGT. The CDR3 spans 13 residues. Trimming removed 7 bases at V and 4 bases at J, with 13 bases between.

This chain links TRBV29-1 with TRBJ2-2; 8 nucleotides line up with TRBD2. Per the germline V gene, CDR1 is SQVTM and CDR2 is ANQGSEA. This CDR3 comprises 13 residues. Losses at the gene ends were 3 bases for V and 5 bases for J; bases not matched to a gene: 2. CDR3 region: CSVDIAGTGELFF. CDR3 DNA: TGCAGCGTTGACATAGCGGGAACCGGGGAGCTGTTTTTT.

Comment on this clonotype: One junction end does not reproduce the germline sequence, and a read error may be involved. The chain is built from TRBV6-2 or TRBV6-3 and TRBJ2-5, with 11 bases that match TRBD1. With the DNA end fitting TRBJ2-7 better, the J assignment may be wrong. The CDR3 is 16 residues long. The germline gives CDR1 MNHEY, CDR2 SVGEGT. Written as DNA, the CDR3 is TGTGCCAACAGTTACTCGATGAGGACAGGGGGCTCCGAGCAGTACTTC. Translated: CANSYSMRTGGSEQYF.

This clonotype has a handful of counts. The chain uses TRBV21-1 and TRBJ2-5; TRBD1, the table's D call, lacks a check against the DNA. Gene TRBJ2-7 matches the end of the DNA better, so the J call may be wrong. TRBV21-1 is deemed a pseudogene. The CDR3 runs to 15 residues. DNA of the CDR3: TGTGCCAGCAGCAAAGCCCCTGGGGCTCGGTACGAGCAGTACTTC. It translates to CASSKAPGARYEQYF.

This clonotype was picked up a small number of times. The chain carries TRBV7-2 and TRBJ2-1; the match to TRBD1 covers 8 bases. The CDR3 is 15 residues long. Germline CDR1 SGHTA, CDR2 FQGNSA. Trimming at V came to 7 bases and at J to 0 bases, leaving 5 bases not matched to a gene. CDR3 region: CASIRDRSSYNEQFF. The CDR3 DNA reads TGTGCCAGCATACGGGACAGGAGCTCCTACAATGAGCAGTTCTTC.

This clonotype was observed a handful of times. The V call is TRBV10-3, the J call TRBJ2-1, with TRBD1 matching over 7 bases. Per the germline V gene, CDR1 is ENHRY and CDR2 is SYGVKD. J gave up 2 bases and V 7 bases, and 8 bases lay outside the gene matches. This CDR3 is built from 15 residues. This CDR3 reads CAIKVTGAAYNEQFF. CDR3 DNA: TGTGCCATCAAGGTAACAGGGGCGGCCTACAATGAGCAGTTCTTC.

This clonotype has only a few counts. CDR3 sequence (DNA): TGCAGTGCTAGTGGTCTGGGACTAGCGGGAGACGAGCAGTACTTC. Translating it yields CSASGLGLAGDEQYF. The chain joins TRBV20-1 to TRBJ2-7; 14 nucleotides line up with TRBD2. The CDR3 totals 15 residues. V was pared by 3 bases and J by 5 bases, with 6 bases of the junction left unmatched. Germline V lookup: CDR1 DFQATT, CDR2 SNEGSKA (reference sequence).

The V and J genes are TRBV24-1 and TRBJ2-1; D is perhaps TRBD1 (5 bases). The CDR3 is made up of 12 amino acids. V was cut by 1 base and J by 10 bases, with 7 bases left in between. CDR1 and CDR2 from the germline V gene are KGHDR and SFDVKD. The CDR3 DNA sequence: TGTGCCACCAGTGATTTCGACAGAGAGCAGTTCTTC. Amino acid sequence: CATSDFDREQFF.

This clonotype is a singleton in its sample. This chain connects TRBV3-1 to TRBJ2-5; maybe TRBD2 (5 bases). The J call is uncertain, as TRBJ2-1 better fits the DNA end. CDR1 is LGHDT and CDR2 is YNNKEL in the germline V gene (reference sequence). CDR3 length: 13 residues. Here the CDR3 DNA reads TGTGCCAGCAGCCATGGGAGTCTCAATGAGCAGTTCTTC. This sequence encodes CASSHGSLNEQFF.

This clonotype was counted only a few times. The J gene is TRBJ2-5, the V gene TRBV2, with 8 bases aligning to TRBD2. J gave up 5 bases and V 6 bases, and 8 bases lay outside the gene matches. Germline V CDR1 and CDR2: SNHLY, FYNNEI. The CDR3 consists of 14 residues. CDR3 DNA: TGTGCCAGCAGCCTCAGCGGGAGTCTGGAGACCCAGTACTTC. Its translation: CASSLSGSLETQYF.

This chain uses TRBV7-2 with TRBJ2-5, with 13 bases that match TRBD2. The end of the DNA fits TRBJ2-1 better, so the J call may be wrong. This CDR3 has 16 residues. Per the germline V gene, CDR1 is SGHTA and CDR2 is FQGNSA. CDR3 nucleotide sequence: TGTGCCAGCAGCACTATGACGGGACTAGCGGGATCTGAGCAGTTCTTC. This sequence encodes CASSTMTGLAGSEQFF.

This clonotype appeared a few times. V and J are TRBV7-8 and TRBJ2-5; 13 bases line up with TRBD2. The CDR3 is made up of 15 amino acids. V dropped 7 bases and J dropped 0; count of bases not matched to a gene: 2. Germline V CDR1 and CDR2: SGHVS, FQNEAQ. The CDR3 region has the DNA TGTGCCAGCACGGGACTAGCGGGGAACCAAGAGACCCAGTACTTC. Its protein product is CASTGLAGNQETQYF.

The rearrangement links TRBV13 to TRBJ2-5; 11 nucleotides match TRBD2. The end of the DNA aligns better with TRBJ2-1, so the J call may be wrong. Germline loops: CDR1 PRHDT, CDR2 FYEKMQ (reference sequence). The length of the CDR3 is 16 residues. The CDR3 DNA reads TGTGCCAGCAGCGGACATCCGGGACTAGCGGCTGATGAGCAGTTCTTC. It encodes CASSGHPGLAADEQFF.